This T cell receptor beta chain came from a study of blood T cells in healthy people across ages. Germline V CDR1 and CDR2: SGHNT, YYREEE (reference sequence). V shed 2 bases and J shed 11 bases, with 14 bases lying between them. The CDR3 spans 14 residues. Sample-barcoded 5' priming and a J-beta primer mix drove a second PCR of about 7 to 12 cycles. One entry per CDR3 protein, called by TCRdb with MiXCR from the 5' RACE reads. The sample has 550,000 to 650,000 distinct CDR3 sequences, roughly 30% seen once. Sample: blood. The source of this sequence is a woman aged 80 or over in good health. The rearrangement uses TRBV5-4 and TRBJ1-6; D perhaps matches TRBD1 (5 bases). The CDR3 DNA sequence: TGTGCCAGCAGCTTTGATCAGGGTGGTACACCCCTCCACTTT. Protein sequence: CASSFDQGGTPLHF.